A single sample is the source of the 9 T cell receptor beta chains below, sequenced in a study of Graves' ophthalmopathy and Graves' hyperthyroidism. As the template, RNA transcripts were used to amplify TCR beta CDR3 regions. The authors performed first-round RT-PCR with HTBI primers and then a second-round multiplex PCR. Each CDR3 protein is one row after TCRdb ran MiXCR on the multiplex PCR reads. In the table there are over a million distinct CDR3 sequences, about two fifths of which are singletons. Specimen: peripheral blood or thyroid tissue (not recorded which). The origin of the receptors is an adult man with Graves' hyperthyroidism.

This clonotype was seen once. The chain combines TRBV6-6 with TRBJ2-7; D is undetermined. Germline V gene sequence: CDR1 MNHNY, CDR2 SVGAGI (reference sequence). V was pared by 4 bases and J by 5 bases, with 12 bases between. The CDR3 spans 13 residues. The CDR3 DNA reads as TGTGCCAGCAGTTTATCCCCCCGACACGAGCAGTACTTC. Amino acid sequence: CASSLSPRHEQYF.

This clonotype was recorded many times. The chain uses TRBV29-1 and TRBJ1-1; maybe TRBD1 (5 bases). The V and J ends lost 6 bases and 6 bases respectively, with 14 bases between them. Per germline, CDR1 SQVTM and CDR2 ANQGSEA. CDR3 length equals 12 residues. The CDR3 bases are TGCAGCGTACCGACAGAGATCGCTGAAGCTTTCTTT. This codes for CSVPTEIAEAFF.

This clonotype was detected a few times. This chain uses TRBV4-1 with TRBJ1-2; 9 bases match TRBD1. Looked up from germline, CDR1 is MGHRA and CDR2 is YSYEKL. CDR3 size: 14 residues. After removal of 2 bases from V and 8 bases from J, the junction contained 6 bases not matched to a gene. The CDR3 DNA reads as TGCGCCAGCAGCCAACCCGGGACAGGGATGGGCTACACCTTC. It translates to CASSQPGTGMGYTF.

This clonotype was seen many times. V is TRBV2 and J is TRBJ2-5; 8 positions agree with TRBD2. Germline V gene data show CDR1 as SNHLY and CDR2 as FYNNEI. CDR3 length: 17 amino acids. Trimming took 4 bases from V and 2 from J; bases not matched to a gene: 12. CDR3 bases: TGTGCCAGCAGTGGAGGAGAGCGGGGGAACTCGCAAGAGACCCAGTACTTC. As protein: CASSGGERGNSQETQYF.

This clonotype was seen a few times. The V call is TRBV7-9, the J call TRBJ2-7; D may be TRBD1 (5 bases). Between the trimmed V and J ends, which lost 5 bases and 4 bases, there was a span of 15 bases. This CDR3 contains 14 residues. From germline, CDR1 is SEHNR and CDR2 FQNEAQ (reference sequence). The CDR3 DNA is TGTGCCAGCAGCAGTCCCCCCACAGGTTACGAGCAGTACTTC. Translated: CASSSPPTGYEQYF.

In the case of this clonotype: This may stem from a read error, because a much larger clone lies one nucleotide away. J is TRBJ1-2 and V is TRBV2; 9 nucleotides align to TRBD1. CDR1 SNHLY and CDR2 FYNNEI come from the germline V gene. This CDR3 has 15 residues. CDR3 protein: CASSQGGQGAYGHTF. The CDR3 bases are TGTGCCAGCAGTCAAGGGGGACAGGGCGCTTATGGCCACACCTTC.

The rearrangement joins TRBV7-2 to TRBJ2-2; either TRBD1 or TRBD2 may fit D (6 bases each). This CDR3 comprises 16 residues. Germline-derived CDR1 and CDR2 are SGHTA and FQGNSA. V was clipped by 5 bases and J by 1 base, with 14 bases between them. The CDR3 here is CASSEQGLGNTGELFF. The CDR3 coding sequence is TGTGCCAGCAGCGAACAGGGACTCGGGAACACCGGGGAGCTGTTTTTT.

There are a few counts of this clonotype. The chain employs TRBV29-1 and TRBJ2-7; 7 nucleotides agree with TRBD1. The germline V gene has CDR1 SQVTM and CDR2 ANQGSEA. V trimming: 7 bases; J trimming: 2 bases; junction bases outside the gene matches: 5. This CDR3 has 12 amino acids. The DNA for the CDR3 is TGCAGCGCCCTACAGGGGACCTACGAGCAGTACTTC. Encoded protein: CSALQGTYEQYF.

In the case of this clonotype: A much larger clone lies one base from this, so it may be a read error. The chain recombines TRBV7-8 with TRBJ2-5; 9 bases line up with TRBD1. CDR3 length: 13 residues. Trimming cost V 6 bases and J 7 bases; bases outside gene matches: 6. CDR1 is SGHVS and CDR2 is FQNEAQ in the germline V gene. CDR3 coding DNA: TGTGCCAGCAGGTCGGGACAGGGCGGGACCCAGTACTTC. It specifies CASRSGQGGTQYF.